The table lists the clone carrying this T cell receptor (beta chain) with a few counts. The antigen is not known. TCRdb redid the calling of the 5' RACE reads with MiXCR, one entry per CDR3 protein. The sample lists about 530,000 distinct CDR3 sequences, nearly 15% seen once, with less than 0.5% in the top ten. This sample was taken from a study of identical twins. Study-level findings and limits: It was out-of-frame TCR alpha sharing in monozygotic twins that models underestimated. The study drew conclusions from cross-sectional statistical analysis, not from following the same donors. Clonotypes of the beta chain that were abundant in cord blood carried fewer insertions (memory repertoires showed none).

V dropped 3 bases and J dropped 2 bases, with 16 bases sitting between them. This CDR3 is built from 17 residues. The germline V gene encodes CDR1 KGHDR and CDR2 SFDVKD. The sample also formed part of further work on yellow fever vaccine responses in identical twins.

Sequenced input: CD4+ T cells sorted from blood. V is TRBV24-1 and J is TRBJ2-1; D gene uncertain. This clonotype originated in a woman between 18 and 29 years old in good health. CDR3 region: CATSDTPPRGPYNEQFF. In DNA, the CDR3 is TGTGCCACCAGTGATACGCCCCCCCGCGGCCCCTACAATGAGCAGTTCTTC.